These T cell receptor beta chains were read from a single sample in a study of blood T cell repertoires in COVID-19. Measured with immunoSEQ multiplex PCR; TCRdb has only the in-frame clones, and not every one. This table has approximately 44,000 clones, approximately 92% appearing once. The sample consisted of peripheral blood. The receptors derive from a man aged 50 to 60 with COVID-19, enrolled during active disease. The CDR3 runs from the conserved cysteine through the conserved F or W. D genes are given only for firm matches. Expanded clones are given a class, and other clones once, few, many or no size at all.

J gene | D gene | CDR3 length | clone size | V gene | CDR3 DNA | CDR3 protein
TRBJ1-2 | - | 15 | - | TRBV18 | TGTGCCAGCTCACCCGAAGTGGTCCCCGCGGATGGCTACACCTTC | CASSPEVVPADGYTF
TRBJ2-7 | TRBD2 | 14 | - | TRBV27 | TGTGCCAGCAGTTTAGGGACTAGCGGGAGCGAGCAGTACTTC | CASSLGTSGSEQYF
TRBJ2-2 | - | 16 | - | TRBV24-1 | TGTGCCACCAGTGATCAGGGTCCCTCGGGCACCGGGGAGCTGTTTTTT | CATSDQGPSGTGELFF
TRBJ2-4 | TRBD2 | 16 | once | TRBV27 | TGTGCCAGCAGTTTATCTAGCGGGGAATCCAAAAACATTCAGTACTTC | CASSLSSGESKNIQYF
TRBJ2-5 | - | 14 | - | TRBV13 | TGTGCCAGCAGCTTAGAACAGGGTCGGGAGACCCAGTACTTC | CASSLEQGRETQYF
TRBJ1-4 | - | 16 | - | TRBV7-9 | TGTGCCAGCAGCTCTTTGGGGCAGGCACCGGGTGAAAAACTGTTTTTT | CASSSLGQAPGEKLFF
TRBJ2-7 | TRBD1 | 16 | - | TRBV9 | TGTGCCAGCAGCGCAAGACAGGGGGCGGCCCACTACGAGCAGTACTTC | CASSARQGAAHYEQYF
TRBJ2-5 | - | 14 | - | TRBV28 | TGTGCCAGCAGTTTAAGAGAGGGCCGAGAGACCCAGTACTTC | CASSLREGRETQYF
TRBJ2-7 | TRBD1 | 15 | - | TRBV5-6 | TGTGCCACCGAACGGACAGGGGGCGCTTCGGACGAGCAGTACTTC | CATERTGGASDEQYF
TRBJ2-7 | - | 17 | - | TRBV4-2 | TGTGCCAGCAGCCAAGATCAGGCGGGCCAGTCCTCCTACGAGCAGTACTTC | CASSQDQAGQSSYEQYF
TRBJ2-7 | TRBD1 | 15 | - | TRBV6-5 | TGTGCCAGCAGCCTAAGCCAGACAGGGACCTACGAGCAGTACTTC | CASSLSQTGTYEQYF
TRBJ2-4 | TRBD2 | 15 | - | TRBV7-2 | TGTGCCAGCAGCCCCGGGCGGGGGTCCAAAAACATTCAGTACTTC | CASSPGRGSKNIQYF
TRBJ2-5 | - | 15 | - | TRBV2 | TGTGCCAGCAGTGAAAGGCCTAGTGGTAGGAAGACCCAGTACTTC | CASSERPSGRKTQYF
TRBJ2-1 | TRBD1 | 16 | - | TRBV18 | TGTGCCAGCTCACTCATTAGCGGACAGGGATACAATGAGCAGTTCTTC | CASSLISGQGYNEQFF
TRBJ1-1 | TRBD1 | 14 | - | TRBV6-6 | TGTGCCAGCAGATTGGACAGGGGAGACACTGAAGCTTTCTTT | CASRLDRGDTEAFF
TRBJ1-1 | - | 15 | - | TRBV4-1 | TGCGCCAGCAGCCAAGACCGGGTAGGGAACACTGAAGCTTTCTTT | CASSQDRVGNTEAFF
TRBJ1-2 | TRBD1 | 14 | - | TRBV7-2 | TGTGCCAGCAGCTTACAGGGGGCGGACTATGGCTACACCTTC | CASSLQGADYGYTF
TRBJ1-1 | - | 12 | - | TRBV7-3 | TGTGCCAGCAGCCAGGGGTCCACTGAAGCTTTCTTT | CASSQGSTEAFF
TRBJ1-1 | TRBD1 | 14 | few | TRBV2 | TGTGCCAGCAGTGAAGGACAGGGGGCCACTGAAGCTTTCTTT | CASSEGQGATEAFF
TRBJ2-7 | - | 12 | - | TRBV7-2 | TGTGCCAGCAGCTTGTCCTCGGGCGAGCAGTACTTC | CASSLSSGEQYF
TRBJ2-1 | - | 13 | - | TRBV7-9 | TGTGCCAGTACCTCCCATCCCACAAATGAGCAGTTCTTC | CASTSHPTNEQFF
TRBJ1-2 | - | 13 | - | TRBV6-5 | TGTGCCAGCAGTAACCGAGGGGGTGGCGGCTACACCTTC | CASSNRGGGGYTF
TRBJ1-5 | - | 13 | - | TRBV3-1/TRBV3-2 | TGTGCCAGCAGCCTCCATTACGGGGAGCCCCAGCATTTT | CASSLHYGEPQHF
TRBJ1-1 | TRBD1 | 16 | once | TRBV19 | TGTGCCAGTAGAAATTTTGAGGGACAGGGAAAGCTACAAGCTTTCTTT | CASRNFEGQGKLQAFF
TRBJ2-5 | - | 16 | once | TRBV3-1/TRBV3-2 | TGTGCCAGCAGCCAACCCCTCGACAGCTACCAAGAGACCCAGTACTTC | CASSQPLDSYQETQYF
TRBJ2-7 | - | 12 | - | TRBV10-2 | TGCGCCAGCAGTGACCCCCCGTACGAGCAGTACTTC | CASSDPPYEQYF
TRBJ1-3 | - | 14 | - | TRBV6-5 | TGTGCCAGCAGTTACTCACGGTCCGGAAACACCATATATTTT | CASSYSRSGNTIYF
TRBJ1-1 | - | 16 | - | TRBV4-1 | TGCGCCAGCAGCCTCGACCGGGGGGCAGAAGACACTGAAGCTTTCTTT | CASSLDRGAEDTEAFF
TRBJ2-1 | TRBD2 | 15 | - | TRBV5-1 | TGCGCCAGCAGCCCCGGGACTAGCGGGAGGGGTGAGCAGTTCTTC | CASSPGTSGRGEQFF
TRBJ1-5 | - | 15 | medium-sized | TRBV27 | TGTGCCAGCAGTTTATCAATCGGGTTTGGTCAGCCCCAGCATTTT | CASSLSIGFGQPQHF
TRBJ2-7 | - | 17 | once | TRBV5-1 | TGCGCCAGCACCAGCTTGCTTTCGACTCCTTTCGGCTACGAGCAGTACTTC | CASTSLLSTPFGYEQYF
TRBJ2-1 | - | 17 | - | TRBV19 | TGTGCCAGTAGTATCGCCCCCCAGGGCCTCTCCTACAATGAGCAGTTCTTC | CASSIAPQGLSYNEQFF
TRBJ2-1 | TRBD2 | 16 | few | TRBV7-6 | TGTGCCAGCAGCTTTATTTACCTAGCGGGAGAGGGTGAGCAGTTCTTC | CASSFIYLAGEGEQFF
TRBJ2-7 | - | 16 | - | TRBV27 | TGTGCCAGCCTCTCGACGCACCCAGACAGCTCCTACGAGCAGTACTTC | CASLSTHPDSSYEQYF
TRBJ2-3 | TRBD2 | 15 | once | TRBV5-6 | TGTGCCAGCAGCCTTAAAAGCGGGACTGGAGATACGCAGTATTTT | CASSLKSGTGDTQYF
TRBJ2-7 | TRBD1 | 14 | - | TRBV11-2 | TGTGCCAGCAGCTTCAACCCGGGACAGGGCGAGCAGTACTTC | CASSFNPGQGEQYF
TRBJ1-2 | TRBD1 | 15 | - | TRBV5-6 | TGTGCCAGCAGCGGGACAGGAAGAATTAACTATGGCTACACCTTC | CASSGTGRINYGYTF
TRBJ2-2 | TRBD2 | 17 | - | TRBV11-2 | TGTGCCAGCAGCCTATGGGACGGGACTACGAACACCGGGGAGCTGTTTTTT | CASSLWDGTTNTGELFF
TRBJ1-2 | - | 15 | - | TRBV5-5 | TGTGCCAGCAGCTTGATAAGGGGAGGTAGCTATGGCTACACCTTC | CASSLIRGGSYGYTF
TRBJ2-7 | TRBD2 | 13 | - | TRBV29-1 | TGCAGCGTTGGGACTAGCGGAACCTACGAGCAGTACTTC | CSVGTSGTYEQYF
TRBJ2-7 | TRBD2 | 14 | - | TRBV7-2 | TGTGCCAGCAGCTTAGGAACTAGCGACTACGAGCAGTACTTC | CASSLGTSDYEQYF
TRBJ2-1 | - | 14 | - | TRBV5-5 | TGTGCCAGCATAGGCAGCGAGTCCCCCAATGAGCAGTTCTTC | CASIGSESPNEQFF
TRBJ2-3 | TRBD2 | 16 | - | TRBV4-1 | TGCGCCAGCAGCCAAGCGGGGGGTTTCGGAACAGATACGCAGTATTTT | CASSQAGGFGTDTQYF
TRBJ2-1 | - | 16 | - | TRBV11-3 | TGTGCCAGCAGCCTGGGGCGGAAGGGGGTGGGGAATGAGCAGTTCTTC | CASSLGRKGVGNEQFF
TRBJ1-6 | TRBD1 | 14 | once | TRBV10-3 | TGTGCCATCAGTGGGGACAGGCGCGATTCACCCCTCCACTTT | CAISGDRRDSPLHF
TRBJ2-1 | - | 15 | - | TRBV4-2 | TGTGCCAGCAGCCAGGAGGTAGATTACTACAATGAGCAGTTCTTC | CASSQEVDYYNEQFF
TRBJ2-2 | TRBD2 | 15 | - | TRBV30 | TGTGCCTGGAGTGTAGGGACTAGTTATTCCGGGGAGCTGTTTTTT | CAWSVGTSYSGELFF
TRBJ2-5 | TRBD1 | 16 | - | TRBV5-5 | TGTGCCAGCAGGAGAACCGGGACAGGGGGCGAAGAGACCCAGTACTTC | CASRRTGTGGEETQYF
TRBJ1-2 | TRBD1 | 15 | - | TRBV4-1 | TGCGCCAGCAGCCAAATTGGACAGGGTAACTATGGCTACACCTTC | CASSQIGQGNYGYTF
TRBJ1-6 | - | 13 | - | TRBV2 | TGTGCCAGCAGGGCAGGGGTGGATTCACCCCTCCACTTT | CASRAGVDSPLHF
TRBJ2-1 | - | 16 | - | TRBV11-2 | TGTGCCAGCAGCTTTAAGCGGCCAAGCTCCTACAATGAGCAGTTCTTC | CASSFKRPSSYNEQFF
TRBJ2-7 | - | 14 | once | TRBV6-6 | TGTGCCAGCAGTTTAAGGACACATCCCTACGAGCAGTACTTC | CASSLRTHPYEQYF
TRBJ2-3 | TRBD2 | 16 | - | TRBV4-1 | TGCGCCAGCAGCGCTGGGACTAGCGGGAGGACAGATACGCAGTATTTT | CASSAGTSGRTDTQYF
TRBJ2-3 | - | 11 | - | TRBV7-9 | TGTGCCAGCAGCCTCACAGATACGCAGTATTTT | CASSLTDTQYF
TRBJ2-7 | - | 11 | - | TRBV2 | TGTGCCAGCAGTCTCAGGGACGAGCAGTACTTC | CASSLRDEQYF
TRBJ2-4 | - | 14 | - | TRBV24-1 | TGTGCCACCAGTGATTTGTTCATATTAGCTGAACAGTACTTC | CATSDLFILAEQYF
TRBJ2-1 | TRBD2 | 16 | - | TRBV7-9 | TGTGCCAGCAGCCCCCGGGAGGGCCGGGGCTACAATGAGCAGTTCTTC | CASSPREGRGYNEQFF